This TCR beta chain was obtained from a study of cytomegalovirus exposure and HLA in healthy donors. As for the study in general: Earlier findings included roughly 120 million unique TCR beta sequences obtained from 150 million to 200 million T cells.

Study outcomes and limitations: Prior analysis indicated that the majority of TCR beta V segments exhibited productivity approximately 87% or approximately 30% of the time. With high specificity and sensitivity, the classifier reportedly diagnosed cytomegalovirus status. Among TCR beta chains, those listed as cytomegalovirus-associated numbered approximately 150.

In the case of this clone: The antigen remains unidentified.

Primers for the PCR totalled 60 Vbeta and 13 Jbeta. The protocol was immunoSEQ multiplex PCR, while the TCRdb copy is restricted to in-frame clones and leaves out a portion. Here the sample spans roughly 190,000 clones, more than 60% being singletons. There are 15 residues in the CDR3. Germline V gene lookup returns CDR1 MDHEN and CDR2 SYDVKM. Between the trimmed V and J ends, which lost 3 bases and 4 bases, there was a span of 15 bases. The rearrangement links TRBV28 to TRBJ1-1; D may be TRBD1 (6 bases). The clonotype originates from a woman between 25 and 40 years old in good health and CMV-seropositive. The sequenced sample was PBMCs. This chain's CDR3 is CASSFVPGVGTEAFF. The CDR3 DNA sequence: TGTGCCAGCAGTTTTGTCCCAGGGGTGGGCACTGAAGCTTTCTTT.